What follows are 15 T cell receptor beta chains derived from one specimen sequenced in a study of T cell repertoires in cytomegalovirus infection. MiXCR, applied by TCRdb to the reads, yields one record per CDR3 protein. The sample records about 300,000 distinct CDR3 sequences, 20% to 30% being singletons. What was sequenced was PBMCs. These receptors were taken from a human donor in good health (CMV status not recorded). Some clones in this sample may be carry-over from other donors' samples.

This clonotype occurred many times. The chain joins TRBV7-8 to TRBJ2-1; TRBD2 matches 9 bases. Germline V gene data show CDR1 as SGHVS and CDR2 as FQNEAQ. V trimming: 2 bases; J trimming: 5 bases; junction bases outside the gene matches: 13. The CDR3 runs 18 residues. The CDR3 nucleotides read TGTGCCAGCAGCTTAAAACACGGCAGACTAGCGGCTAACAATGAGCAGTTCTTC. Translated, it gives CASSLKHGRLAANNEQFF.

This clonotype was detected only a few times. The gene calls are TRBV11-2 and TRBJ2-1; 10 bases fit TRBD2. The trim removed 5 bases at V and 4 bases at J, leaving 5 bases unmatched. This CDR3 spans 15 amino acids. In germline, CDR1 is SGHAT, CDR2 FQNNGV. The CDR3 region has the DNA TGTGCCAGCAGCAACGGACTAGCGGTATACAATGAGCAGTTCTTC. Amino acid sequence: CASSNGLAVYNEQFF.

This clonotype has a count of ten or more. This rearrangement joins TRBV7-2 to TRBJ1-1, with TRBD1 identical over 7 bases. Per the germline V gene, CDR1 is SGHTA and CDR2 is FQGNSA. The CDR3 is 15 amino acids. V trimming: 5 bases; J trimming: 1 base; junction bases outside the gene matches: 7. The chain's CDR3 is CASSPRTGQNTEAFF. DNA of the CDR3: TGTGCCAGCAGCCCCCGGACAGGACAGAACACTGAAGCTTTCTTT.

The CDR3 nucleotides read TGTGCCAGCAGCTTACTCATGGGTGAGACTGAAGCTTTCTTT. Translating it yields CASSLLMGETEAFF. The chain carries TRBV7-2 and TRBJ1-1; no reliable D call. The CDR3 extends over 14 amino acids. The germline V gene encodes CDR1 SGHTA and CDR2 FQGNSA. V was pared by 2 bases and J by 5 bases, with 12 bases between.

This sequence joins TRBV11-1 and TRBJ2-1, with D perhaps TRBD2 (6 bases). The CDR3 consists of 15 residues. From germline, CDR1 is SGHAT and CDR2 FQDESV (reference sequence). The germline V and J ends were trimmed by 5 bases and 7 bases, with 18 bases remaining between them. The CDR3 region has the DNA TGTGCCAGCAGCATAGGTCCGGCGGGGCGGAATGAGCAGTTCTTC. Encoded protein: CASSIGPAGRNEQFF.

The chain employs TRBV2 and TRBJ2-3; D is unclear. Germline values: CDR1 SNHLY, CDR2 FYNNEI. CDR3 length equals 10 residues. With 10 bases removed from V and 6 bases from J, the gap between germline ends came to 8 bases. CDR3 amino acids: CATAEDTQYF. The CDR3 DNA reads TGTGCCACCGCAGAGGATACGCAGTATTTT.

This clonotype was seen many times. The chain carries TRBV7-2 and TRBJ2-7; unclear D gene. V was pared by 2 bases and J by 3 bases, with 8 bases between. Germline V gene data show CDR1 as SGHTA and CDR2 as FQGNSA. This CDR3 has 13 residues. The CDR3 protein is CASSLPWGYEQYF. CDR3 coding DNA: TGTGCCAGCAGCTTACCTTGGGGCTACGAGCAGTACTTC.

At least ten counts were recorded for this clonotype. This rearrangement joins TRBV7-2 to TRBJ2-1; D is tentatively TRBD1 or TRBD2 (6 bases each). This CDR3 region has 15 residues. Trimming shortened V by 6 bases and J by 1 base, and 13 bases separated the two germline ends. Germline CDR1 SGHTA, CDR2 FQGNSA. The CDR3 is CASREGGKSYNEQFF. DNA for the CDR3: TGTGCCAGCAGAGAGGGGGGCAAATCCTACAATGAGCAGTTCTTC.

The rearrangement joins TRBV12-5 to TRBJ2-7, with D unresolved. This CDR3 is built from 15 residues. CDR1 and CDR2 from the germline V gene are LGHNT and FRNRAP. Deletions cut 0 bases from V and 2 bases from J, with 11 bases between. DNA of the CDR3: TGTGCTAGTGGTTTGGTAATGGGGAATACCTACGAGCAGTACTTC. It encodes CASGLVMGNTYEQYF.

This clonotype has a count of ten or more. The chain combines TRBV7-2 with TRBJ2-3, with 7 positions matching TRBD2. J was trimmed by 2 bases and V by 4 bases; bases with no gene match: 6. The CDR3 spans 15 residues. CDR1 and CDR2 (germline): SGHTA, FQGNSA. CDR3 amino acids: CASSSGLGDTDTQYF. For the CDR3, the DNA is TGTGCCAGCAGCTCAGGACTAGGAGACACAGATACGCAGTATTTT.

The chain carries TRBV11-2 and TRBJ2-5; TRBD2 matches 10 bases. Trimming removed 1 base from V and 6 bases from J; junction bases left unmatched: 8. The CDR3 has 16 amino acids. Per the germline V gene, CDR1 is SGHAT and CDR2 is FQNNGV. CDR3 in amino acids: CASSLAPSGGRQTQYF. CDR3 DNA: TGTGCCAGCAGCTTAGCCCCTAGCGGGGGCAGGCAGACCCAGTACTTC.

This clonotype has only a few counts. This chain joins TRBV30 and TRBJ2-7; D gene uncertain. CDR1 is GTSNPN, CDR2 SVGIG, per germline (reference sequence). The CDR3 is 11 amino acids. Between the trimmed V and J ends, which lost 1 base and 6 bases, there was a span of 7 bases. CDR3 loop: CAWSGDLEQYF. The DNA for the CDR3 is TGTGCCTGGAGTGGAGATCTCGAGCAGTACTTC.

The sample holds many counts of this clonotype. This chain links TRBV7-2 with TRBJ1-2; D may be TRBD1 (6 bases). CDR1 SGHTA and CDR2 FQGNSA come from the germline V gene. CDR3 length equals 16 residues. V lost 0 bases, J lost 0 bases, and 11 bases lay in between. This CDR3 reads CASSLANRVANYGYTF. The DNA for the CDR3 is TGTGCCAGCAGCTTAGCGAACAGGGTAGCTAACTATGGCTACACCTTC.

The chain couples TRBV11-2 to TRBJ2-7, with D uncertain. The V end was cut by 4 bases, the J end by 7 bases, with 14 bases between. Looked up from germline, CDR1 is SGHAT and CDR2 is FQNNGV. The CDR3 consists of 13 residues. The CDR3 region is CASSSWGTWEQYF. CDR3 coding DNA: TGTGCCAGCAGCTCCTGGGGAACCTGGGAGCAGTACTTC. Based on the CDR3 plus reference TRBV11-2 and TRBJ2-7, the full variable domain is EAGVAQSPRYKIIEKRQSVAFWCNPISGHATLYWYQQILGQGPKLLIQFQNNGVVDDSQLPKDRFSAERLKGVDSTLKIQPAKLEDSAVYLCASSSWGTWEQYFGPGTRLTVT.

This clonotype has ten or more counts. V and J are TRBV7-2 and TRBJ2-4; 7 bases fit TRBD1. In germline, CDR1 is SGHTA, CDR2 FQGNSA. The CDR3 length is 13 residues. The trim removed 4 bases at V and 9 bases at J, leaving 6 bases unmatched. DNA for the CDR3: TGTGCCAGCAGCTCCGAACAGGGGAGCATTCAGTACTTC. The encoded protein is CASSSEQGSIQYF.